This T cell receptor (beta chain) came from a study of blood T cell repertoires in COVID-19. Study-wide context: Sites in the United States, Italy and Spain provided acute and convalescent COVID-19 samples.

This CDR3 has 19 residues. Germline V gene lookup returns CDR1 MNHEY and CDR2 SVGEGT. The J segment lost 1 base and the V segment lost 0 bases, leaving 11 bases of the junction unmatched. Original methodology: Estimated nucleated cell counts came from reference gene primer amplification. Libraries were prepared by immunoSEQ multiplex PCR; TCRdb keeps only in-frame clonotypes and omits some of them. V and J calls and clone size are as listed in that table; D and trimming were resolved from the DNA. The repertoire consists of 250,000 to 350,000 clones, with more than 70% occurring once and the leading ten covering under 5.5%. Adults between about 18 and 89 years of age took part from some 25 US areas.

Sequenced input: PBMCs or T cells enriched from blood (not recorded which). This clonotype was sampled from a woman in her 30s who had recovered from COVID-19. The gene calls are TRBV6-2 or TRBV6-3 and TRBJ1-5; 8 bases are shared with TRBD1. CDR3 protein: CASSYSRDRGIWSNQPQHF. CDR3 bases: TGTGCCAGCAGTTACTCGAGAGACAGGGGAATATGGAGCAATCAGCCCCAGCATTTT.